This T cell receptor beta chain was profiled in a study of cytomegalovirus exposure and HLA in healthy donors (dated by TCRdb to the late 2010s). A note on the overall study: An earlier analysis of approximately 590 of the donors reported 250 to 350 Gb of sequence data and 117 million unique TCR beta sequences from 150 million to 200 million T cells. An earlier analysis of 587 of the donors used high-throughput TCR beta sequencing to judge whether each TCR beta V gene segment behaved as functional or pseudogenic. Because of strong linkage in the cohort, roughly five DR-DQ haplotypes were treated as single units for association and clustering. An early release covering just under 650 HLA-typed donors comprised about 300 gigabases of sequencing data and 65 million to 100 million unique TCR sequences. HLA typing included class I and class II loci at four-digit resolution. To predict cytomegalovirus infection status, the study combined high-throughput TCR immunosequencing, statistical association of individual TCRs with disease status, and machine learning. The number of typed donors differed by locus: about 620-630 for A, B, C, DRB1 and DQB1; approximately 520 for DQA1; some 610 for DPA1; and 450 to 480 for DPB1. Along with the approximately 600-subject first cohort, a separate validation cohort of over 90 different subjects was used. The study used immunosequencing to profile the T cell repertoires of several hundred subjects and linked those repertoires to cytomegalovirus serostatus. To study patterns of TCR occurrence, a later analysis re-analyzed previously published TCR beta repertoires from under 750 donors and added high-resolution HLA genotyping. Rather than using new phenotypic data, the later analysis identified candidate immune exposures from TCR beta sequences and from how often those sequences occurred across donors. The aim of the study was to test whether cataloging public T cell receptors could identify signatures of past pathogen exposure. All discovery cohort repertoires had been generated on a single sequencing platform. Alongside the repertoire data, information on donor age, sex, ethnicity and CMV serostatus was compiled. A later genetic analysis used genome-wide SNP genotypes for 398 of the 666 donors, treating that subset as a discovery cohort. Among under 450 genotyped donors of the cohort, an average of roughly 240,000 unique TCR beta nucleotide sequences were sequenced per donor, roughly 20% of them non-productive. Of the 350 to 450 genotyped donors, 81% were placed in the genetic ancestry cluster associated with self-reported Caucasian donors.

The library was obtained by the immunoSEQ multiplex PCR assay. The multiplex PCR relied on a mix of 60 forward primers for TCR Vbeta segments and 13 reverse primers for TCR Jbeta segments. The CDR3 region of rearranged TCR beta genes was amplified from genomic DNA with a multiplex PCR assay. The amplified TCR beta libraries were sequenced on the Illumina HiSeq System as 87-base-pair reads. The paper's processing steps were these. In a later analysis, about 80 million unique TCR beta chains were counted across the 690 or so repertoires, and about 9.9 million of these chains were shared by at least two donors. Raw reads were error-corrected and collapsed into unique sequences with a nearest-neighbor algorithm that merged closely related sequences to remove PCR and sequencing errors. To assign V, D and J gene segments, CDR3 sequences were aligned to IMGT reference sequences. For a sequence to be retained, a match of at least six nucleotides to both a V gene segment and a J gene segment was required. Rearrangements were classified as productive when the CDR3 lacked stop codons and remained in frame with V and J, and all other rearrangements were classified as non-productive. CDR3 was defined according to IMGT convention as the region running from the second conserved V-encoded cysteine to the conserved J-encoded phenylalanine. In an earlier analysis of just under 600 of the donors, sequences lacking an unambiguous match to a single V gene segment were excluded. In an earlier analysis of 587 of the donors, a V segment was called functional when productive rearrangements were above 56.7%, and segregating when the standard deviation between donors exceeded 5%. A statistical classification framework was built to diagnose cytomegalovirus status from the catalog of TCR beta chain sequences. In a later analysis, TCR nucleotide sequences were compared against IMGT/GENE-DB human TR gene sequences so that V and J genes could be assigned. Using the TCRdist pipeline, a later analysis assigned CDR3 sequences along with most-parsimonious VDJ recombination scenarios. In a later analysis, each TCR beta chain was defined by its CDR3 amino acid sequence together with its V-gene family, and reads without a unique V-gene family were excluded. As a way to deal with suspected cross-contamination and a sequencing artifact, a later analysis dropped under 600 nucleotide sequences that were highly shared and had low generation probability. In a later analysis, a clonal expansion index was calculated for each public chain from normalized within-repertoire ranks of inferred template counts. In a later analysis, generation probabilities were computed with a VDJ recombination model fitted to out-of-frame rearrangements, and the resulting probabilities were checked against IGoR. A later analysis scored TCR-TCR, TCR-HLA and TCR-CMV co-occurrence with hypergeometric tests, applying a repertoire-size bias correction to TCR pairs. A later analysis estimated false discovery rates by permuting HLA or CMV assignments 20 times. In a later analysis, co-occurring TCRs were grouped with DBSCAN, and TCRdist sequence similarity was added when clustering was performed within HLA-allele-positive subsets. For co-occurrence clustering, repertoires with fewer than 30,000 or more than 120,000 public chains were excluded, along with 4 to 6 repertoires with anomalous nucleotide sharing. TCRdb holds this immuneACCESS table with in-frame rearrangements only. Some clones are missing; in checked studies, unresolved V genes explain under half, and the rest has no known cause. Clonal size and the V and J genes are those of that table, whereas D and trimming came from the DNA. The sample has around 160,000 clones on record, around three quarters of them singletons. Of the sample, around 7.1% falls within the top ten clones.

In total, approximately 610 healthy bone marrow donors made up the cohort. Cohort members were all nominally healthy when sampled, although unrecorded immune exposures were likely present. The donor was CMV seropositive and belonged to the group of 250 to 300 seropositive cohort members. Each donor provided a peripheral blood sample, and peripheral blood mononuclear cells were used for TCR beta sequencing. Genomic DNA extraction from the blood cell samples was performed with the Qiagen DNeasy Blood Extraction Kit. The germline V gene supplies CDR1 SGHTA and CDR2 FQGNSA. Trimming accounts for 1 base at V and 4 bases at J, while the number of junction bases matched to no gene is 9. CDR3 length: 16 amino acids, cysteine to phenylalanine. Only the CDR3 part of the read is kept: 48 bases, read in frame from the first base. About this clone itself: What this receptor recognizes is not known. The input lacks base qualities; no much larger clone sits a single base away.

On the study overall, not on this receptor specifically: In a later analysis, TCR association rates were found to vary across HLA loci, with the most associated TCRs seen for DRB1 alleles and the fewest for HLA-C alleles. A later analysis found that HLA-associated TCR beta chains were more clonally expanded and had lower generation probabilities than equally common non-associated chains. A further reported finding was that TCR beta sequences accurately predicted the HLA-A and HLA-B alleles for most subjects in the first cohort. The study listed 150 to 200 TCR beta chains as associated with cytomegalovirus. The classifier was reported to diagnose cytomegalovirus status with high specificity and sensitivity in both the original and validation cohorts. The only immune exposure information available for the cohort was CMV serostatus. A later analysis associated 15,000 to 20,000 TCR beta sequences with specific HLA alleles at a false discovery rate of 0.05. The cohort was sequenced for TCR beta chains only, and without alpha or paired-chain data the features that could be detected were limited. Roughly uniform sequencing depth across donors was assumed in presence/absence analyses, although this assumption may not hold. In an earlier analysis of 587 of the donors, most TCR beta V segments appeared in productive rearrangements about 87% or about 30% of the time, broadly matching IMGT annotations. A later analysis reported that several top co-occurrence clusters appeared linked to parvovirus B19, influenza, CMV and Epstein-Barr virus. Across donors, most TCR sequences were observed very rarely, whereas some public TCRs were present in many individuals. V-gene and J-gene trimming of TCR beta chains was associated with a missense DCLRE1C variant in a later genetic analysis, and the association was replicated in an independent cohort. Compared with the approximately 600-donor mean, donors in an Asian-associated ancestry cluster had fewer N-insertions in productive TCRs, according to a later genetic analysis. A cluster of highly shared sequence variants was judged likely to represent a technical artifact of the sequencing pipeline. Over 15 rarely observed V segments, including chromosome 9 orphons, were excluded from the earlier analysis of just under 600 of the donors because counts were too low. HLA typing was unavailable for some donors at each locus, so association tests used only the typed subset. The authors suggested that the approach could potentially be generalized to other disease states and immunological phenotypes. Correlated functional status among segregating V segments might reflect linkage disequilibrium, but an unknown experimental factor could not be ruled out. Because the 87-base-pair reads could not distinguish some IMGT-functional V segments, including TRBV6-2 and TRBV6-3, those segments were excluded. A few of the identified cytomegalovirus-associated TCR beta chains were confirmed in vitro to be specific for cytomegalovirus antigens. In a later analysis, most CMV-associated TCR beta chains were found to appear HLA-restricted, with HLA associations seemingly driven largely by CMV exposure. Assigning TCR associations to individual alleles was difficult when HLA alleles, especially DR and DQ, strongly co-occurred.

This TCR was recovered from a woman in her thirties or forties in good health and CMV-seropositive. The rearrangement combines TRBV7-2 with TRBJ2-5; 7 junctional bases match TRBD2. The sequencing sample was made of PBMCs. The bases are TGTGCCAGCAGCTTAGGACCAGCGGGATATCGAGAGACCCAGTACTTC. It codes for CASSLGPAGYRETQYF. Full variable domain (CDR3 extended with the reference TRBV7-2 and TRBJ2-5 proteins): GAGVSQSPSNKVTEKGKDVELRCDPISGHTALYWYRQSLGQGLEFLIYFQGNSAPDKSGLPSDRFSAERTGGSVSTLTIQRTQQEDSAVYLCASSLGPAGYRETQYFGPGTRLLVL.